Below are 5 T cell receptor beta chains sequenced from a single sample in a study of cytomegalovirus exposure and HLA in healthy donors. Use of 60 Vbeta and 13 Jbeta primers characterized the PCR. Sequencing used immunoSEQ multiplex PCR; TCRdb keeps in-frame clones, though not all of them. This repertoire shows some 150,000 clones, over 60% found once; its top ten account for around 4.1%. Specimen: PBMCs. The receptors originated from a woman aged 35 to 49 in good health and CMV-seronegative.

This rearrangement joins TRBV6-6 to TRBJ1-1; the D gene is possibly TRBD1 (5 bases). Per germline, CDR1 MNHNY and CDR2 SVGAGI (reference sequence). The CDR3 extends over 15 amino acids. V was clipped by 2 bases and J by 0 bases, with 10 bases between them. CDR3 amino acids: CASSYPGGLNTEAFF. The CDR3 nucleotides read TGTGCCAGCAGTTACCCCGGGGGGTTGAACACTGAAGCTTTCTTT.

The chain is built from TRBV5-4 and TRBJ2-7; 10 bases align to TRBD1. The CDR3 extends over 14 amino acids. Trimming took 2 bases from V and 7 from J; bases not matched to a gene: 6. Looked up from germline, CDR1 is SGHNT and CDR2 is YYREEE (reference sequence). CDR3 sequence reads: CASSFRTGGGEQYF. The CDR3, as DNA: TGTGCCAGCAGCTTTAGGACAGGGGGTGGGGAGCAGTACTTC.

The gene calls are TRBV30 and TRBJ2-7; 10 nucleotides align to TRBD2. V was pared by 2 bases and J by 6 bases, with 7 bases of the junction left unmatched. This CDR3 has 14 amino acids. The germline CDR1 and CDR2 sequences are GTSNPN and SVGIG (reference sequence). Written as DNA, the CDR3 is TGTGCCTGGAGTAACCTAGCGGGAGTCGGCGAGCAGTACTTC. Translated, it gives CAWSNLAGVGEQYF.

The V gene is TRBV11-2, the J gene TRBJ2-7, with D possibly TRBD1 on 5 matching bases. V gave up 0 bases and J gave up 3 bases, with 12 bases separating them. The CDR3 consists of 15 residues. The germline V gene encodes CDR1 SGHAT and CDR2 FQNNGV. Written as DNA, the CDR3 is TGTGCCAGCAGCTTAGATCTCCAGGGCATCTACGAGCAGTACTTC. This codes for CASSLDLQGIYEQYF.

This chain joins TRBV6-1 and TRBJ2-3; TRBD1 matches at 10 bases. The CDR3 extends over 15 amino acids. Trimming took 2 bases from V and 4 from J; bases not matched to a gene: 3. Germline V gene sequence: CDR1 MNHNS, CDR2 SASEGT. CDR3 sequence (DNA): TGTGCCAGCAGTGAATCCGGGACAGGGGCAGATACGCAGTATTTT. Protein: CASSESGTGADTQYF.